This TCR beta chain is from a study of breast tumors, draining lymph nodes, adjacent tissues. This clonotype showed up many times. TCRdb reanalysed the multiplex PCR reads using MiXCR and keeps one entry per CDR3 protein. The sample records 200,000 or so distinct CDR3 sequences, 25% to 40% being singletons. Axillary draining lymph nodes of breast cancer patients supplied the node samples. The clonotype originates from a female donor with breast cancer. Some clones in this sample may be carry-over from other donors' samples. Sequencing was done on a sample of axillary lymph node tissue.

Here the CDR3 DNA reads TGCAGTGCTCAAGCAGGGACTGGCAATCAGCCCCAGCATTTT. Amino acid sequence: CSAQAGTGNQPQHF. The chain joins TRBV20-1 to TRBJ1-5, with D perhaps TRBD1 (5 bases). CDR3 size: 14 residues. Trimming removed 5 bases from V and 2 bases from J, with 13 bases in between. Germline V gene data show CDR1 as DFQATT and CDR2 as SNEGSKA (reference sequence).